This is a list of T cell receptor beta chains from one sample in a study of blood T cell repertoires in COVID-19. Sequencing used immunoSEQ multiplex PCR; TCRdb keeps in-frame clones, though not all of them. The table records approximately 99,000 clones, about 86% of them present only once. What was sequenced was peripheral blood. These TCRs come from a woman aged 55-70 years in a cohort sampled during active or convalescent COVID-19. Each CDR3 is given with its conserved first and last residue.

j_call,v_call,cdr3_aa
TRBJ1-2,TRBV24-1,CATSENDRTYGYTF
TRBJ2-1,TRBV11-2,CASSLAAASGGFSEQFF
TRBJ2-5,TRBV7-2,CASSLTSFQETQYF
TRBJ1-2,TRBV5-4,CASSLGGQGGNYGYTF
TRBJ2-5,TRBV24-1,CATSESRAETQYF
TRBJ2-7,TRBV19,CASSIGGRPYEQYF
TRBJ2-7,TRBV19,CASSITGKTGYEQYF
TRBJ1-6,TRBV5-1,CASSISDRGYSPLHF
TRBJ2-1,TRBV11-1,CASKNRDNYNEQFF
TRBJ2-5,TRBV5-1,CASSLTGVPQETQYF
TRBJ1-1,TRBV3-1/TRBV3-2,CASSLLDRGETEAFF
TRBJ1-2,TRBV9,CASSTNRDYGYTF
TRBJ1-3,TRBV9,CASSDVGGFGNTIYF
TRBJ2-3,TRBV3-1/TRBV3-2,CASSPLRVRLSSETDTQYF
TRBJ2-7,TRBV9,CASSVTGGTYEQYF
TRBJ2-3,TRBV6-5,CASSPLDRAADTQYF
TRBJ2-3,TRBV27,CASSFPGQRTDTQYF
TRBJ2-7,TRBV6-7,CASVGRGQVSPRENEQYF
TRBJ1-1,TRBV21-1,CASSKGRQRNTEAFF
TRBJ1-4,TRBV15,CATSRGDSEKLFF
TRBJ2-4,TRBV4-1,CASSPGGPRYIQYF
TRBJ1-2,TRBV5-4,CASSLAQGVDYGYTF
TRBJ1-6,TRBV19,CASSAAGNSPLHF
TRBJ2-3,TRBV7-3,CASSRRTGESTDTQYF
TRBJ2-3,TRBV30,CAWSVGGANPDTQYF
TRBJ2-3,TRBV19,CASSIGGHTDTQYF
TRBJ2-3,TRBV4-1,CASSQVRGAGSTDTQYF
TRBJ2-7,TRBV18,CASSPPGGNYEQYF
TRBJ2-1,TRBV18,CASSRQREAYNEQFF
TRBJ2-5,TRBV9,CASSPLQIRVQETQYF
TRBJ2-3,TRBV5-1,CVTSASGGTDTQYF
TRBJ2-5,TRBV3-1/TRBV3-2,CASNPKGRGGLQETQYF
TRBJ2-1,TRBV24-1,CATSDASKASNEQFF
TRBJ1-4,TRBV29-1,CSVSRDSHEKLFF
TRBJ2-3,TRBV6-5,CASGGTRHTDTQYF
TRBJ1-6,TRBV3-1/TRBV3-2,CASSQIPSSYNSPLHF
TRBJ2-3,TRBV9,CASSPRTSGGGLSSTDTQYF
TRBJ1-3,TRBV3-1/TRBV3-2,CASSQLQGRGNTIYF
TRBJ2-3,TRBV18,CASSPPERRFTDTQYF
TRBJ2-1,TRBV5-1,CASSLAGTSGGARSEQFF
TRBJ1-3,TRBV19,CASSPGEAGPFSGNTIYF
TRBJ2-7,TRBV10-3,CAISGASGRVYEQYF
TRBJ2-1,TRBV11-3,CASSPLVGHDEQFF